This T cell receptor beta chain originates from a study of blood T cells in healthy people across ages. Study as a whole: About one barcoded TCR beta cDNA was captured per two T cells.

Donation came from healthy Caucasian individuals in Russia who were aged 6 to 90. It was with a sample-barcoded 5' primer and a J-beta primer mix that a second PCR of roughly 6 to 11 cycles was run. TCRdb called the 5' RACE reads again in MiXCR, with one record for every CDR3 protein. The table records 1.5 million to 2 million distinct CDR3 sequences, roughly 27% of them present only once. Whole-study results and caveats: Strong correlation linked observed beta diversity and percent naive T cells.

The CDR3 spans 17 residues. Germline V CDR1 and CDR2: MNHNS, SASEGT. With 1 base removed from V and 2 bases from J, the gap between germline ends came to 18 bases. This clonotype was seen a handful of times. Its target is not known. V and J are TRBV6-1 and TRBJ2-7; tentative D call: TRBD1 (6 bases). The TCR originated in a young woman in good health. Sequences were obtained from blood. CDR3 amino acids: CASSEDTRGPWAYEQYF. CDR3 bases: TGTGCCAGCAGTGAAGACACCAGGGGTCCCTGGGCCTACGAGCAGTACTTC.